This T cell receptor (beta chain) was recorded in a study of vaccination and CD4 T cells after COVID-19. Background on the study: As their vaccination, participants received two doses of either BNT162b2 or mRNA-1273 vaccine.

Broader study findings: The study found median SARS-CoV-2-reactive clonotypes rising from 21 to 38, not significantly. There were relatively few convalescent patients studied, and there were no early post-infection timepoints.

Deletions cut 6 bases from V and 2 bases from J, with 8 bases between. Per germline, CDR1 MNHNS and CDR2 SASEGT. This CDR3 is built from 12 residues. Sequence data for DNA of cultured CD4+ T cells were generated by the Oncomine TCR Beta short-read assay. MiXCR, run by TCRdb on the PCR reads, gives a single entry per CDR3 protein. The repertoire has 7,600 or so distinct CDR3 sequences, roughly three fifths of them found once; the top ten carry 22%. The sample's treatment: approximately nine-day PBMC culture with coronavirus spike peptide pools or control peptides (ViraFEST assay). Cultures got half-medium changes with IL-2 on days 3 and 7. On this clonotype itself: Antigen unknown.

The TCR originated in a human donor who had recovered from COVID-19. Sequenced: CD4+ T cells from blood, cultured in vitro. The J gene is TRBJ2-7, the V gene TRBV6-1; D unresolved. CDR3 residues: CASRREPYEQYF. In DNA form, the CDR3 reads TGTGCCAGCAGAAGAGAACCCTACGAGCAGTACTTC.